This TCR beta chain was recorded in a study of cytomegalovirus exposure and HLA in healthy donors. Overall study findings and caveats: Earlier findings revealed that most TCR beta V segments proved productive either about 90% or about 30% of the time. The authors excluded some V segments, including TRBV6-2 and TRBV6-3, as indistinguishable.

Germline CDR1 and CDR2: SGHRS and YFSETQ. The CDR3 extends over 13 amino acids. V lost 3 bases to trimming and J lost 3 bases, with 9 bases between them. While unrecorded immune exposures were likely, the donors were nominally healthy when sampled. Regarding this clone: What it binds is unknown.

PCR primers comprised 60 Vbeta and 13 Jbeta primers. Generated by immunoSEQ multiplex PCR, the TCRdb table keeps only in-frame clones and is missing some. The sample has 150,000 to 200,000 clones, about 78% seen once. V and J are TRBV5-1 and TRBJ1-1; D unclear. The specimen was PBMCs. The TCR was taken from a man in his 60s in good health and CMV-seronegative. In DNA form, the CDR3 reads TGCGCCAGCAGCTACGTCAGTGACACTGAAGCTTTCTTT. Translation gives CASSYVSDTEAFF. Filled out from reference TRBV5-1 and TRBJ1-1, the complete variable domain reads KAGVTQTPRYLIKTRGQQVTLSCSPISGHRSVSWYQQTPGQGLQFLFEYFSETQRNKGNFPGRFSGRQFSNSRSEMNVSTLELGDSALYLCASSYVSDTEAFFGQGTRLTVV.